This TCR beta chain comes out of a study of blood T cell repertoires in COVID-19. At the level of the study: PBMCs, B-cell-depleted T cells, or T cells provided the cDNA or gDNA that made up the material.

A note on this clone: Different DNA sequences within this sample yield the same CDR3.

The authors' processing: Amplification with reference gene primers provided the estimates of nucleated cell counts. The data were produced by immunoSEQ multiplex PCR, yet TCRdb's version contains in-frame clones alone and is incomplete. Clonal size and the V and J genes are those of that table, whereas D and trimming came from the DNA. The table shows 200,000 to 250,000 clones, with less than 85% occurring only once. Categorization into cohorts depended on clinical history that participants reported. Recovery meant two consecutive negative NP/OP PCR tests, professional clearance, or resolved symptoms. This TCR was recovered from a man aged 55 to 70 who had recovered from COVID-19. Sequencing was performed on PBMCs or T cells enriched from blood (not recorded which).

The CDR3 spells CASRGQGAYEQYF. The DNA for the CDR3 is TGTGCCAGCAGGGGACAGGGGGCGTACGAGCAGTACTTC. The chain joins TRBV6-5 to TRBJ2-7; 12 positions match TRBD1. This CDR3 spans 13 amino acids. The V gene end was trimmed by 6 bases and the J gene end by 4 bases; junction bases not matched to a gene: 1. CDR1 and CDR2 from the germline V gene are MNHEY and SVGAGI.